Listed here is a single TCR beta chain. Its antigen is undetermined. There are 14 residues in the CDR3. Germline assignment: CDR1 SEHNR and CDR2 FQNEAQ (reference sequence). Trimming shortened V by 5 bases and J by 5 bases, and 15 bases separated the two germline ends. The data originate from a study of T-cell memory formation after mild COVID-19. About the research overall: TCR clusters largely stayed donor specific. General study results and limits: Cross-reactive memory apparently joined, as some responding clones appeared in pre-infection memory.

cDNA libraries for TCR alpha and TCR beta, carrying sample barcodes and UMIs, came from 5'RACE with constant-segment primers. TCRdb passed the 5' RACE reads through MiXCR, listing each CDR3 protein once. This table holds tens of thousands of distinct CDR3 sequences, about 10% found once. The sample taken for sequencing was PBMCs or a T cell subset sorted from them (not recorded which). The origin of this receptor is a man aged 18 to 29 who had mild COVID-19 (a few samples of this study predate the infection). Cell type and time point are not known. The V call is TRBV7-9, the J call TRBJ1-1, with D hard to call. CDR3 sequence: CASSLFGTGTEAFF. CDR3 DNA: TGTGCCAGCAGCCTATTCGGAACGGGGACTGAAGCTTTCTTT.